The 15 T cell receptor beta chains below all came from one sample that was sequenced in a study of cytomegalovirus exposure and HLA in healthy donors. Generated by immunoSEQ multiplex PCR, the TCRdb table keeps only in-frame clones and is missing some. The repertoire consists of approximately 100,000 clones, with 88% occurring once and the leading ten covering roughly 2%. Sequences were obtained from PBMCs. The source of these receptors is a woman aged 18-29 years in good health and CMV-seropositive.

The chain links TRBV29-1 to TRBJ2-3, with 9 bases identical to TRBD1. V lost 6 bases, J lost 2 bases, and 6 bases stayed unmatched. CDR3 length equals 14 residues. Germline CDR1 SQVTM, CDR2 ANQGSEA. CDR3 DNA sequence: TGCAGCGTACCGGGACAGGGATCCACAGATACGCAGTATTTT. It yields the protein CSVPGQGSTDTQYF.

The chain recombines TRBV29-1 with TRBJ1-1; D gene unclear. Trimming stripped 4 bases from V and 0 bases from J, with 9 bases between. This CDR3 contains 13 residues. CDR1 and CDR2 (germline): SQVTM, ANQGSEA. DNA for the CDR3: TGCAGCGTTGGGCGGATAATGAACACTGAAGCTTTCTTT. It encodes CSVGRIMNTEAFF.

This chain links TRBV27 with TRBJ2-6, with D tentatively TRBD2 (6 bases). This CDR3 contains 17 residues. Germline lookup yields CDR1 MNHEY and CDR2 SMNVEV (reference sequence). The germline V and J ends were trimmed by 2 bases and 4 bases, with 15 bases remaining between them. The CDR3 DNA follows: TGTGCCAGCAGTTTAACGGGACTCCCTGGGGGGGCCAACGTCCTGACTTTC. This encodes CASSLTGLPGGANVLTF.

V gene TRBV4-3 combines with J gene TRBJ2-3; maybe TRBD2 (6 bases). The CDR3 totals 15 residues. Germline V CDR1 and CDR2: LGHNA, YSLEER. With 0 bases removed from V and 1 base from J, the gap between germline ends came to 8 bases. The CDR3 DNA is TGCGCCAGCAGCCAAGACACGGGGGGCACAGATACGCAGTATTTT. This translates into CASSQDTGGTDTQYF.

The chain's CDR3 is CASTPTTGGNTEAFF. DNA for the CDR3: TGTGCCAGCACCCCCACGACAGGTGGGAACACTGAAGCTTTCTTT. The chain combines TRBV9 with TRBJ1-1; D may be TRBD1 (6 bases). V was shortened by 6 bases and J by 1 base, with 16 bases between the two germline ends. This CDR3 region has 15 residues. Germline lookup yields CDR1 SGDLS and CDR2 YYNGEE. Drawing the rest from reference TRBV9 and TRBJ1-1, the complete variable domain is DSGVTQTPKHLITATGQRVTLRCSPRSGDLSVYWYQQSLDQGLQFLIQYYNGEERAKGNILERFSAQQFPDLHSELNLSSLELGDSALYFCASTPTTGGNTEAFFGQGTRLTVV.

The rearrangement joins TRBV18 to TRBJ1-6; D perhaps matches TRBD1 (5 bases). The V and J ends lost 6 bases and 7 bases respectively, with 19 bases between them. The CDR3 has 16 amino acids. Per the germline V gene, CDR1 is KGHSH and CDR2 is LQKENI. DNA for the CDR3: TGTGCCAGCTCCCCGGGGGTTTCATCCATCAATTCACCCCTCCACTTT. Translation gives CASSPGVSSINSPLHF.

The count of this clone is one. The chain couples TRBV20-1 to TRBJ1-2; D is uncertain. The germline CDR1 and CDR2 sequences are DFQATT and SNEGSKA (reference sequence). The CDR3 has 11 residues. Deletions cut 1 base from V and 4 bases from J, with 4 bases between. The CDR3 DNA is TGCAGTGCTAGAGTCGTCTATGGCTACACCTTC. Translation gives CSARVVYGYTF.

This clone was counted a single time. The chain links TRBV29-1 to TRBJ1-2; 9 bases fit TRBD1. The V and J ends lost 4 bases and 5 bases, in that order; junction bases with no gene match: 8. The CDR3 contains 14 residues. Germline CDR1 and CDR2: SQVTM and ANQGSEA. In DNA form, the CDR3 reads TGCAGCGTTGTGGCACAGGGGGCAAAGTATGGCTACACCTTC. Amino acid sequence: CSVVAQGAKYGYTF.

In this sample, this clone turned up once. The chain employs TRBV25-1 and TRBJ1-4; D might be TRBD1 (6 bases). CDR1 is MGHDK and CDR2 is SYGVNS in the germline V gene. Trimming removed 8 bases from V and 5 bases from J, with 12 bases in between. This CDR3 is 13 amino acids long. The CDR3 reads CASADRRNEKLFF. CDR3 DNA sequence: TGTGCCAGCGCAGACAGGAGGAATGAAAAACTGTTTTTT.

The J gene is TRBJ2-7, the V gene TRBV25-1; tentatively, D is TRBD1 (5 bases). The CDR3 covers 13 residues. Germline CDR1 is MGHDK and CDR2 is SYGVNS. The V end lost 3 bases, the J end lost 3 bases, and 9 bases lay between the germline ends. In nucleotides, the CDR3 is TGTGCCAGCAGTGACTCGCAGGGCTACGAGCAGTACTTC. As protein: CASSDSQGYEQYF.

This chain links TRBV11-3 with TRBJ2-2; D uncertain. The CDR3 is made up of 12 amino acids. V was shortened by 2 bases and J by 8 bases, with 6 bases between the two germline ends. The germline V gene encodes CDR1 SGHNT and CDR2 YENEEA. The CDR3 DNA is TGTGCCAGCAGCTTACTACTGGGGGAGCTGTTTTTT. As protein: CASSLLLGELFF.

V and J are TRBV5-1 and TRBJ2-2, with D perhaps TRBD1 (7 bases). Germline loops: CDR1 SGHRS, CDR2 YFSETQ. Trimming pared 1 base from V and 4 bases from J, leaving 20 bases between. CDR3 length equals 18 residues. CDR3 nucleotides: TGCGCCAGCAGCTTGAATCCCAGGGGGGCATCGAGCACCGGGGAGCTGTTTTTT. Translation gives CASSLNPRGASSTGELFF.

V is TRBV7-6 and J is TRBJ2-2, with D possibly TRBD2 on 6 matching bases. Germline CDR1 is SGHVS and CDR2 is FNYEAQ. V was pared by 5 bases and J by 6 bases, with 22 bases between. The CDR3 loop spans 17 amino acids. CDR3 amino acids: CASSLLVGGISSGELFF. The CDR3 coding sequence is TGTGCCAGCAGCCTACTGGTGGGGGGTATTTCCTCCGGGGAGCTGTTTTTT.

The genes are TRBV5-8 and TRBJ2-5; the D is unclear. Germline loops: CDR1 SGHTS, CDR2 YDEGEE. This CDR3 is 14 amino acids long. Trimming shortened V by 0 bases and J by 3 bases, and 9 bases separated the two germline ends. The CDR3 reads CASSLGSVKETQYF. The CDR3, as DNA: TGTGCCAGCAGCTTGGGGTCGGTGAAAGAGACCCAGTACTTC.

This clone appeared once. This chain joins TRBV18 and TRBJ1-4; 8 bases match TRBD1. Germline-derived CDR1 and CDR2 are KGHSH and LQKENI. This CDR3 has 15 residues. V shed 0 bases and J 8 bases; nucleotides not matched to a gene: 5. CDR3 protein: CASSPPQGAGEKLFF. Here the CDR3 DNA reads TGTGCCAGCTCACCACCGCAGGGGGCAGGGGAAAAACTGTTTTTT.